This TCR beta chain came from a study of OX40 agonist ivuxolimab in advanced cancers. Background on the study: Every patient in dose escalation had hepatocellular carcinoma, melanoma, renal cell or head and neck cancer.

This CDR3 has 15 residues. V dropped 1 base and J dropped 1 base, with 11 bases sitting between them. Germline loops: CDR1 MGHRA, CDR2 YSYEKL. Method: immunoSEQ multiplex PCR; TCRdb's copy keeps in-frame clones and lacks some. The sample carries 96,000 or so clones, about four fifths recorded once. The sample in question was CD4+ or CD8+ T cells sorted from blood, obtained in a trial of the OX40 agonist ivuxolimab. The chain links TRBV4-1 to TRBJ2-7; D tentatively reads TRBD1 or TRBD2 (6 bases each). This TCR derives from an adult with an advanced solid tumor such as melanoma, head and neck, liver or kidney cancer. The CDR3 reads CASSQAAGTSYEQYF. The DNA of the CDR3 is TGCGCCAGCAGCCAAGCTGCGGGGACATCCTACGAGCAGTACTTC.